This T cell receptor (beta chain) was sequenced during a study of identifying expanded T cells in peripheral blood. No infections or other immune events were documented during collection. This CDR3 comprises 14 residues. The V segment lost 5 bases and the J segment 1 base; nucleotides outside the gene matches: 1. Per germline, CDR1 KGHSH and CDR2 LQKENI. Some clones are missing from TCRdb's copy, which holds only in-frame ones; the method was immunoSEQ multiplex PCR. The profile shows some 75,000 clones, almost 90% of them singletons. The receptor's source is a person aged 18 to 75 in good health. V and J are TRBV18 and TRBJ1-2, with 10 bases aligning to TRBD1. Sequences were obtained from blood. CDR3 amino acids: CASSDRGRNYGYTF. For the CDR3, the DNA is TGTGCCAGCTCAGACAGGGGGCGTAACTATGGCTACACCTTC.